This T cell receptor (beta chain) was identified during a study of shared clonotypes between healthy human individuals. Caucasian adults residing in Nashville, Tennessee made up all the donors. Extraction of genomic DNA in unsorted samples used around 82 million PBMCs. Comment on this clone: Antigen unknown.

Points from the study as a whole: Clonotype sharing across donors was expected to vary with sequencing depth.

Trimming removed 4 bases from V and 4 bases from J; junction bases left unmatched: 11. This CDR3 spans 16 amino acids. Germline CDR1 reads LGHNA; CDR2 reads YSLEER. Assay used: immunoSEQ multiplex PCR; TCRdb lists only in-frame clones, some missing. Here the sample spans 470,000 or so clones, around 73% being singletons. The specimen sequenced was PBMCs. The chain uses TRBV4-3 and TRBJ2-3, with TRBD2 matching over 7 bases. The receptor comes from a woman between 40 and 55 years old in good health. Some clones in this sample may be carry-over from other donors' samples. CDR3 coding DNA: TGCGCCAGCAGCCCGAGGGCGGGAGTGAGGGCAGATACGCAGTATTTT. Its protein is CASSPRAGVRADTQYF.